This T cell receptor beta chain originates from a study of identical twins. Overall study results and limits: In beta out-of-frame sequences, the excess sharing between twins was weaker. Zero-insertion findings could be partly confounded by invariant cells (MAIT and iNKT cells).

This clonotype appeared a few times. Antigen unknown. The donors were all healthy and Caucasian. The germline CDR1 and CDR2 sequences are SGHTA and FQGNSA. The CDR3 extends over 14 amino acids. Unmatched junction bases numbered 5, after V lost 4 bases and J lost 6 bases. TCRdb fed the 5' RACE reads into MiXCR, producing one record per CDR3 protein. This table has 200,000 to 250,000 distinct CDR3 sequences, 9.5% to 15% appearing once. The same data also contributed to another study, on yellow fever vaccine responses in identical twins.

Specimen: memory (CD45RO+) T cells sorted from blood. The genes are TRBV7-2 and TRBJ2-1; 8 nucleotides agree with TRBD2. The clonotype was recovered from a woman younger than 30 in good health. In DNA form, the CDR3 reads TGTGCCAGCAGCTACGGACTAGCTCGCAATGAGCAGTTCTTC. It translates to CASSYGLARNEQFF.